The clone carrying this TCR beta chain has a handful of counts. Its target is not known. The isolated RNA, all of it, was reverse transcribed, so expressed TCRB transcripts were what got sequenced. TCRdb keeps only in-frame clones here, not all; method: immunoSEQ multiplex PCR. The sample holds some 190,000 clones; 7.8% are singletons and the top ten take around 0.94%. The data were obtained in a study of beta chain features in type 1 diabetes. The study's findings and limits: Naive, central memory and regulatory TCRB repertoires appeared more similar among patients than healthy donors. Moderate yet significant TCRB CDR3 shortening was seen in Type 1 diabetes patients in all four CD4+ subsets. Lower insertion and higher deletion counts appeared at VDJ junctions in type 1 diabetes patients.

This CDR3 has 14 residues. CDR1 is KGHSH, CDR2 LQKENI, per germline. Trimming removed 3 bases from V and 1 base from J, with 8 bases in between. Cell sorting via CD45RO/CCR7/CD25/CD127/CD95/CD27 was performed to obtain CD4+ naive, central memory, regulatory and stem cell-like memory cells. The sequence derives from a woman aged 40-49 years with type 1 diabetes. Sequencing used central memory CD4+ T cells from blood. This chain uses TRBV18 with TRBJ2-3, with TRBD1 as a possible D gene (5 bases). The CDR3 loop is CASSPDSRTDTQYF. DNA for the CDR3: TGTGCCAGCTCACCTGACAGCCGCACAGATACGCAGTATTTT.